The subject of this entry is one T cell receptor beta chain. These data belong to a study of blood T cell repertoires in COVID-19. About the research overall: Sample material is recorded as cDNA or gDNA derived from T cells, B-cell-depleted T cells, or PBMCs.

The germline V gene encodes CDR1 GTSNPN and CDR2 SVGIG (reference sequence). V was clipped by 5 bases and J by 8 bases, with 12 bases between them. This CDR3 is built from 11 residues. In the authors' methods: From reference gene primer amplification, estimates of nucleated cell counts were derived. The method was immunoSEQ multiplex PCR; TCRdb's version includes in-frame clones alone and lacks a portion of them. The DNA was the basis for D and trimming; V, J and clone size are from that table. Of 250,000 or so clones listed, 92% are singletons. Seattle patients were enrolled during active infection and followed longitudinally.

Source material: peripheral blood. This chain joins TRBV30 and TRBJ1-2; the D gene is possibly TRBD1 (6 bases). The origin of this receptor is a man aged 25 to 45 with COVID-19, enrolled during active disease. The CDR3 DNA follows: TGTGCCTGGGGAAGACAGGAGGGCTACACCTTC. Translation gives CAWGRQEGYTF.